These T cell receptor beta chains were read from a single sample in a study of early T cells in non-severe SARS-CoV-2 infection. TCRdb recomputed calls from the 5' RACE reads with MiXCR, one row per CDR3 protein. The repertoire holds 35,000 to 45,000 distinct CDR3 sequences, with more than 4.5% as singletons. Sequencing was performed on whole blood, taken at baseline. The receptors were sampled from an adult who was a healthcare worker with PCR-confirmed SARS-CoV-2 infection or an uninfected control (not recorded which). CDR3s include the opening cysteine and the closing phenylalanine or tryptophan. The order of the fields is clone size, V gene, J gene, D gene, CDR3 protein, CDR3 DNA. The D gene is left open where the match is weak. Rows give clone size only sometimes, using once, few, many, or a class for an expanded clone.

size: many
V: TRBV14
J: TRBJ1-2
D: .
CDR3: CASSQAWQGGGYTF
DNA: TGTGCCAGCAGCCAAGCGTGGCAGGGTGGCGGCTACACCTTC

size: few
V: TRBV10-3
J: TRBJ1-5
D: .
CDR3: CAIREQGGNQPQHF
DNA: TGTGCCATCAGGGAACAGGGAGGAAATCAGCCCCAGCATTTT

size: many
V: TRBV29-1
J: TRBJ1-2
D: TRBD1
CDR3: CSVGRQGGYTF
DNA: TGCAGCGTTGGGCGACAGGGTGGCTACACCTTC

size: many
V: TRBV18
J: TRBJ2-5
D: .
CDR3: CASSPVQGTQETQYF
DNA: TGTGCCAGCTCACCAGTTCAGGGGACCCAAGAGACCCAGTACTTC

size: many
V: TRBV3-1
J: TRBJ2-2
D: .
CDR3: CASSQTRNTGELFF
DNA: TGTGCCAGCAGCCAAACCCGGAACACCGGGGAGCTGTTTTTT

size: medium-sized
V: TRBV6-2/TRBV6-3
J: TRBJ2-5
D: .
CDR3: CASSPLTGPQQETQYF
DNA: TGTGCCAGCAGTCCTCTCACGGGACCGCAACAAGAGACCCAGTACTTC

size: many
V: TRBV7-8
J: TRBJ2-1
D: TRBD2
CDR3: CASSSWTSGSGYNEQFF
DNA: TGTGCCAGCAGCTCTTGGACTAGCGGGAGCGGGTACAATGAGCAGTTCTTC

size: many
V: TRBV6-2/TRBV6-3
J: TRBJ1-6
D: TRBD1
CDR3: CASSYSRTGISPLHF
DNA: TGTGCCAGCAGTTACTCGAGGACAGGGATTTCACCCCTCCACTTT

size: many
V: TRBV12-3/TRBV12-4
J: TRBJ1-5
D: .
CDR3: CASSLTAGQPQHF
DNA: TGTGCCAGCAGTTTGACGGCAGGTCAGCCCCAGCATTTT

size: many
V: TRBV28
J: TRBJ1-1
D: .
CDR3: CASSLLRGEAFF
DNA: TGTGCCAGCAGTCTCCTCAGGGGTGAAGCTTTCTTT

size: many
V: TRBV6-2/TRBV6-3
J: TRBJ2-1
D: .
CDR3: CASSYLDEQFF
DNA: TGTGCCAGCAGTTATCTCGATGAGCAGTTCTTC

size: many
V: TRBV5-1
J: TRBJ2-1
D: .
CDR3: CASSLGVNEQFF
DNA: TGCGCCAGCAGCTTGGGAGTCAATGAGCAGTTCTTC

size: many
V: TRBV18
J: TRBJ2-1
D: TRBD2
CDR3: CASSRTSAYNEQFF
DNA: TGTGCCAGCTCGCGGACTAGCGCGTACAATGAGCAGTTCTTC

size: many
V: TRBV12-5
J: TRBJ2-7
D: TRBD1
CDR3: CASAGTASYEQYF
DNA: TGTGCTAGTGCCGGGACAGCCTCCTACGAGCAGTACTTC

size: many
V: TRBV6-5
J: TRBJ2-3
D: TRBD2
CDR3: CASSRTRSSGFTDTQYF
DNA: TGTGCCAGCAGCCGTACTCGCAGTAGCGGGTTCACAGATACGCAGTATTTT

size: many
V: TRBV9
J: TRBJ2-3
D: .
CDR3: CASSVGDHLATDTQYF
DNA: TGTGCCAGCAGCGTAGGGGACCATCTCGCAACAGATACGCAGTATTTT

size: many
V: TRBV7-2
J: TRBJ2-3
D: .
CDR3: CASSLGHFTDTQYF
DNA: TGTGCCAGCAGCTTGGGACATTTCACAGATACGCAGTATTTT

size: many
V: TRBV28
J: TRBJ2-7
D: .
CDR3: CASSLWRLAPSYEQYF
DNA: TGTGCCAGCAGTTTATGGCGGCTAGCGCCCTCCTACGAGCAGTACTTC

size: many
V: TRBV5-1
J: TRBJ2-1
D: .
CDR3: CASSGLHNEQFF
DNA: TGCGCCAGCAGCGGACTACACAATGAGCAGTTCTTC

size: many
V: TRBV5-1
J: TRBJ2-1
D: TRBD2
CDR3: CASSLTSGPYNEQFF
DNA: TGCGCCAGCAGCTTAACTAGCGGCCCCTACAATGAGCAGTTCTTC

size: many
V: TRBV20-1
J: TRBJ2-3
D: .
CDR3: CSAMTRFRTDTQYF
DNA: TGCAGTGCAATGACTAGATTCCGCACAGATACGCAGTATTTT

size: .
V: TRBV7-9
J: TRBJ2-3
D: .
CDR3: CASSGGVGGSQADTQYF
DNA: TGTGCCAGCAGCGGCGGTGTTGGGGGCAGTCAAGCAGATACGCAGTATTTT

size: many
V: TRBV11-2
J: TRBJ2-1
D: TRBD2
CDR3: CASSLGLAGRVGFF
DNA: TGTGCCAGCAGCTTGGGACTAGCGGGAAGGGTAGGGTTCTTC

size: .
V: TRBV7-2
J: TRBJ2-2
D: .
CDR3: CASSLEPIGDAGWRELFF
DNA: TGTGCCAGCAGCTTAGAGCCGATAGGGGACGCAGGATGGCGGGAGCTGTTTTTT

size: many
V: TRBV7-9
J: TRBJ2-3
D: TRBD2
CDR3: CASSPGTSGNWGTDTQYF
DNA: TGTGCCAGCAGCCCCGGGACTAGCGGGAATTGGGGCACAGATACGCAGTATTTT

size: few
V: TRBV25-1
J: TRBJ2-7
D: TRBD2
CDR3: CASSESALAGAEQYF
DNA: TGTGCCAGCAGTGAGTCGGCACTAGCGGGAGCGGAGCAGTACTTC

size: many
V: TRBV7-9
J: TRBJ1-5
D: .
CDR3: CASSLGGTQAGHQHF
DNA: TGTGCCAGCAGCTTAGGAGGGACCCAAGCGGGGCACCAGCATTTT

size: many
V: TRBV21-1
J: TRBJ1-3
D: .
CDR3: CASSPEEGDGNTIYF
DNA: TGTGCCAGCAGCCCCGAGGAGGGGGATGGAAACACCATATATTTT

size: many
V: TRBV12-3/TRBV12-4
J: TRBJ1-2
D: .
CDR3: CASSFLDSSYGYTF
DNA: TGTGCCAGCAGTTTCCTCGACAGTAGCTATGGCTACACCTTC

size: many
V: TRBV7-9
J: TRBJ2-1
D: TRBD2
CDR3: CASSPTSVGGNEQFF
DNA: TGTGCCAGCAGCCCAACTAGCGTTGGAGGGAATGAGCAGTTCTTC

size: many
V: TRBV27
J: TRBJ2-1
D: .
CDR3: CASSDTGSNPYNEQFF
DNA: TGTGCCAGCAGCGACACAGGGTCGAACCCCTACAATGAGCAGTTCTTC

size: many
V: TRBV25-1
J: TRBJ2-3
D: .
CDR3: CASSEPGPGLWLTDTQYF
DNA: TGTGCCAGCAGTGAACCTGGTCCGGGACTCTGGTTGACAGATACGCAGTATTTT

size: many
V: TRBV6-2/TRBV6-3
J: TRBJ1-5
D: TRBD1
CDR3: CASRTGAGPQHF
DNA: TGTGCCAGCAGGACAGGGGCCGGGCCCCAGCATTTT

size: many
V: TRBV25-1
J: TRBJ1-2
D: .
CDR3: CASSEYSTRTENYGYTF
DNA: TGTGCCAGCAGTGAATATTCCACCCGGACTGAGAACTATGGCTACACCTTC

size: few
V: TRBV2
J: TRBJ1-5
D: .
CDR3: CASRGGDWSNQPQHF
DNA: TGTGCCAGCAGGGGGGGGGATTGGAGCAATCAGCCCCAGCATTTT

size: many
V: TRBV20-1
J: TRBJ2-5
D: TRBD2
CDR3: CSAPKREGQETQYF
DNA: TGCAGTGCCCCTAAGCGGGAGGGCCAAGAGACCCAGTACTTC

size: many
V: TRBV29-1
J: TRBJ1-2
D: TRBD1
CDR3: CSAAGQANYGYTF
DNA: TGCAGCGCGGCGGGACAGGCTAACTATGGCTACACCTTC

size: many
V: TRBV20-1
J: TRBJ1-1
D: .
CDR3: CSAIMAGPNTEAFF
DNA: TGCAGTGCTATCATGGCGGGCCCAAACACTGAAGCTTTCTTT

size: .
V: TRBV15
J: TRBJ2-5
D: TRBD1
CDR3: CATSRDRDRGQETQYF
DNA: TGTGCCACCAGCAGGGATCGGGACAGGGGACAAGAGACCCAGTACTTC

size: .
V: TRBV7-2
J: TRBJ2-2
D: TRBD2
CDR3: CASSLSSGRSSTGELFF
DNA: TGTGCCAGCAGCTTAAGTAGCGGGAGGTCGAGCACCGGGGAGCTGTTTTTT

size: many
V: TRBV19
J: TRBJ1-1
D: .
CDR3: CASSMVPANTEAFF
DNA: TGTGCCAGTAGTATGGTTCCAGCGAACACTGAAGCTTTCTTT